This is a list of T cell receptor beta chains from one sample in a study of shared clonotypes between healthy human individuals. Sequencing used immunoSEQ multiplex PCR; TCRdb keeps in-frame clones, though not all of them. The sample has 2 million to 2.5 million clones, approximately 93% seen once. Sequences were obtained from naive CD4+ T cells from PBMCs. Receptors originate from a man between 18 and 29 years old in good health. Some clones in this sample may be carry-over from other donors' samples. The CDR3 runs from the conserved cysteine through the conserved F or W. Fields, in order: D gene, clone size, J gene, V gene, CDR3 protein, CDR3 DNA. A D gene is named only where the DNA matches it firmly. Some rows mark clone size as missing; the rest say once, few, many or name a class of expanded clone.

>NA|NA|TRBJ1-1|TRBV18
CASSPPHGANTEAFF
TGTGCCAGCTCACCTCCTCATGGAGCAAACACTGAAGCTTTCTTT
>NA|once|TRBJ1-2|TRBV6-1
CASSELRSLGNYGYTF
TGTGCCAGCAGTGAACTGCGTTCGCTAGGGAACTATGGCTACACCTTC
>TRBD2|NA|TRBJ2-1|TRBV5-1
CASRTSGRGASYNEQFF
TGCGCCAGCCGGACTAGCGGGAGAGGAGCGTCCTACAATGAGCAGTTCTTC
>NA|NA|TRBJ2-1|TRBV28
CASRLLLSRDAENEQFF
TGTGCCAGCAGGCTTCTTCTTAGTCGGGACGCGGAAAATGAGCAGTTCTTC
>NA|once|TRBJ1-5|TRBV28
CASSLTAGFNQPQHF
TGTGCCAGCAGTTTAACAGCTGGGTTCAATCAGCCCCAGCATTTT
>NA|NA|TRBJ2-3|TRBV5-1
CASSETGSSTDTQYF
TGCGCCAGCAGCGAAACGGGATCTAGCACAGATACGCAGTATTTT
>NA|NA|TRBJ2-7|TRBV28
CASSLGVSRLTSYEQYF
TGTGCCAGCAGTCTCGGAGTAAGCAGGCTCACCTCCTACGAGCAGTACTTC
>NA|NA|TRBJ2-7|TRBV11-2
CASSLGRGTRTYEQYF
TGTGCCAGCAGCTTAGGTAGGGGGACGCGGACCTACGAGCAGTACTTC
>NA|NA|TRBJ2-1|TRBV4-2
CASSVRDSVGEQFF
TGTGCCAGCAGCGTCCGGGACTCCGTCGGTGAGCAGTTCTTC
>NA|NA|TRBJ1-2|TRBV5-6
CASSLGGAGGYTF
TGTGCCAGCAGCTTGGGAGGCGCTGGTGGCTACACCTTC
>TRBD1|NA|TRBJ2-1|TRBV5-4
CASSTRQGAIYNEQFF
TGTGCCAGCAGCACCAGACAGGGCGCTATCTACAATGAGCAGTTCTTC
>TRBD2|NA|TRBJ2-1|TRBV6-1
CASSYLGLGNNEQFF
TGTGCCAGCAGCTACCTCGGACTAGGGAACAATGAGCAGTTCTTC
>NA|once|TRBJ2-5|TRBV18
CASSPRGPRRSTQYF
TGTGCCAGCTCACCACGGGGCCCTCGGCGGTCGACCCAGTACTTC
>NA|once|TRBJ2-7|TRBV21-1
CASSKEPISGSPYEQYF
TGTGCCAGCAGCAAAGAACCTATTAGCGGGAGTCCCTACGAGCAGTACTTC
>TRBD2|NA|TRBJ2-7|TRBV10-1
CASSVGKREFDEQYF
TGCGCCAGCAGTGTGGGGAAGCGGGAGTTCGACGAGCAGTACTTC
>NA|NA|TRBJ2-7|TRBV9
CASSVVAGMVGEQYF
TGTGCCAGCAGCGTAGTCGCAGGGATGGTGGGGGAGCAGTACTTC
>TRBD2|NA|TRBJ2-3|TRBV28
CASSRTSGRRGVTDTQYF
TGTGCCAGCAGTCGGACTAGCGGGAGGCGTGGGGTCACAGATACGCAGTATTTT
>TRBD1|NA|TRBJ1-5|TRBV27
CASSLRQGAYQPQHF
TGTGCCAGCAGTTTACGGCAGGGGGCTTATCAGCCCCAGCATTTT
>NA|NA|TRBJ1-1|TRBV7-8
CASSLDHSSGRESYTEAFF
TGTGCCAGCAGCTTAGACCACAGCAGCGGCAGGGAGTCATACACTGAAGCTTTCTTT
>NA|NA|TRBJ1-2|TRBV19
CASSISQSPYGYTF
TGTGCCAGTAGTATTAGTCAGTCCCCCTATGGCTACACCTTC
>TRBD2|NA|TRBJ2-1|TRBV10-2
CASTERPSGYVPRSYNEQFF
TGCGCCAGCACCGAGAGGCCTAGCGGCTATGTACCCCGCTCCTACAATGAGCAGTTCTTC
>NA|NA|TRBJ2-1|TRBV5-1
CASSRGERAPYNEQFF
TGCGCCAGCAGCCGAGGAGAGAGGGCCCCATACAATGAGCAGTTCTTC